The 4 T cell receptor beta chains below were found in one sample sequenced in a study of HIV-infected patients and healthy controls. TCRdb re-analysed the 5' RACE reads in MiXCR, keeping a single row per CDR3 protein. The sample includes 18,000 or so distinct CDR3 sequences, roughly 19% of them seen just once. The sample comprised CD8+ T cells from blood. The source is a human donor in good health.

The V and J genes are TRBV7-6 and TRBJ2-1, with 9 bases aligning to TRBD2. Germline V gene sequence: CDR1 SGHVS, CDR2 FNYEAQ. V shed 1 base and J 2 bases; nucleotides not matched to a gene: 3. The CDR3 contains 16 residues. CDR3 loop: CASSLGVAGAYNEQFF. The CDR3 bases are TGTGCCAGCAGCTTAGGCGTAGCGGGAGCCTACAATGAGCAGTTCTTC.

The V call is TRBV19, the J call TRBJ1-5, with D maybe TRBD1 (6 bases). The V end was cut by 3 bases, the J end by 6 bases, with 12 bases between. The CDR3 extends over 14 amino acids. Germline V gives CDR1 LNHDA, CDR2 SQIVND (reference sequence). CDR3 region: CASSIGQGTQPQHF. Written as DNA, the CDR3 is TGTGCCAGTAGTATCGGCCAGGGGACTCAGCCCCAGCATTTT.

This clonotype was detected ten times or more. This chain links TRBV9 with TRBJ2-5; TRBD2 aligns across 13 bases. Germline lookup yields CDR1 SGDLS and CDR2 YYNGEE. CDR3 length: 16 amino acids. The trim removed 3 bases at V and 3 bases at J, leaving 5 bases unmatched. CDR3 sequence reads: CASSDVGLAGEETQYF. The CDR3 DNA is TGTGCCAGCAGCGATGTCGGACTAGCGGGAGAAGAGACCCAGTACTTC.

This clonotype has a count of ten or more. The V gene is TRBV6-4, the J gene TRBJ2-7; no clear D gene. Germline V gene data show CDR1 as MRHNA and CDR2 as SNTAGT. CDR3 length: 15 amino acids. The ends were cut back, 7 bases at V and 6 bases at J, with 22 bases in the middle. The DNA of the CDR3 is TGTGCCAGCACCCCCCACGGACGCCGGCCATCCGAGCAGTACTTC. This gives the protein CASTPHGRRPSEQYF.